These 24 T cell receptor beta chains originate from one sample sequenced in a study of human T cells and chemical hapten exposure. Using its own MiXCR run on the RACE reads, TCRdb lists one record per CDR3 protein. Of roughly 120,000 distinct CDR3 sequences listed, around 10% were seen once; the top ten hold just over 1.4%. Noted time point: patch test 1, 2 weeks after DPC sensitization. Treatment noted: therapeutic diphenylcyclopropenone sensitization with weekly scalp DPC. Sequencing was performed on whole blood, taken in connection with sensitization to the hapten diphenylcyclopropenone (DPC). The receptor source for this set is a woman between 45 and 60 years old with alopecia areata. Some clones in this sample may be carry-over from other donors' samples.

The chain joins TRBV28 to TRBJ1-5, with 9 nucleotides matching TRBD1. The CDR3 consists of 15 residues. The J segment lost 4 bases and the V segment lost 8 bases, leaving 9 bases of the junction unmatched. Germline-derived CDR1 and CDR2 are MDHEN and SYDVKM. The CDR3 nucleotides read TGTGCCAGCTCTACGGGACAGGGAATAAATCAGCCCCAGCATTTT. Its translation is CASSTGQGINQPQHF.

The chain employs TRBV20-1 and TRBJ2-4; tentative D call: TRBD1 (7 bases). In germline, CDR1 is DFQATT, CDR2 SNEGSKA (reference sequence). The CDR3 loop spans 13 amino acids. V gave up 4 bases and J gave up 6 bases, with 13 bases separating them. CDR3 residues: CSATGTAGNIQYF. The CDR3 DNA is TGCAGTGCTACCGGGACAGCGGGAAACATTCAGTACTTC.

This clonotype showed up many times. The V call is TRBV7-6, the J call TRBJ2-1; TRBD1 might be the D (7 bases). V was clipped by 0 bases and J by 6 bases, with 15 bases between them. CDR3 length: 16 amino acids. Germline V gives CDR1 SGHVS, CDR2 FNYEAQ. CDR3 sequence: CASSLAEGAHFNEQFF. The CDR3 region has the DNA TGTGCCAGCAGCTTAGCGGAGGGGGCGCATTTCAATGAGCAGTTCTTC.

This clonotype turned up a few times. The chain is built from TRBV27 and TRBJ2-7, with TRBD1 matching 7 bases. The germline gives CDR1 MNHEY, CDR2 SMNVEV (reference sequence). Trimming cost V 8 bases and J 2 bases; bases outside gene matches: 3. The CDR3 is made up of 12 amino acids. CDR3 bases: TGTGCCAGCCGGGACAGCGCCTACGAGCAGTACTTC. Encoded protein: CASRDSAYEQYF.

This clonotype has ten or more counts. The V call is TRBV20-1, the J call TRBJ1-1, with 7 bases identical to TRBD1. The CDR3 totals 13 residues. The V gene end was trimmed by 6 bases and the J gene end by 4 bases; junction bases not matched to a gene: 8. The germline gives CDR1 DFQATT, CDR2 SNEGSKA (reference sequence). The chain's CDR3 is CSAATGWFTEAFF. The CDR3 nucleotides are TGCAGTGCCGCGACAGGGTGGTTCACTGAAGCTTTCTTT.

In its sample, this clonotype was seen many times. This chain uses TRBV12-3 or TRBV12-4 with TRBJ2-7; 9 bases are a match to TRBD1. There are 15 residues in the CDR3. The ends lost 5 bases at V and 2 bases at J; junction bases unmatched: 7. The CDR3 DNA sequence: TGTGCCAGCAGTCCGGGACAGGGTTACCCCTACGAGCAGTACTTC. It specifies CASSPGQGYPYEQYF.

This clonotype was seen at least ten times. V usage is TRBV18 and J usage is TRBJ1-2; no reliable D call. In germline, CDR1 is KGHSH, CDR2 LQKENI. V lost 6 bases to trimming and J lost 3 bases, with 11 bases between them. CDR3 size: 13 residues. CDR3 sequence: CASSPDGDYGYTF. The CDR3 DNA follows: TGTGCCAGCTCCCCCGACGGGGACTATGGCTACACCTTC.

This clonotype has only a few counts. V usage is TRBV3-1 and J usage is TRBJ1-2; possibly TRBD1 for D (5 bases). Trimming cost V 4 bases and J 1 base, with 13 bases left between them. This CDR3 is built from 15 residues. Germline CDR1 reads LGHDT; CDR2 reads YNNKEL (reference sequence). This CDR3 is CASSPSGASNYGYTF. In DNA form, the CDR3 reads TGTGCCAGCAGCCCCTCTGGGGCCAGTAACTATGGCTACACCTTC.

This clonotype was observed a few times. The chain joins TRBV11-2 to TRBJ1-2, with TRBD1 as a possible D gene (6 bases). CDR1 and CDR2 from the germline V gene are SGHAT and FQNNGV. V lost 5 bases to trimming and J lost 1 base, with 14 bases between them. This CDR3 has 15 residues. CDR3 protein: CASSHTGPVNYGYTF. Here the CDR3 DNA reads TGTGCCAGCAGCCATACAGGGCCCGTTAACTATGGCTACACCTTC.

This clonotype was counted between two and nine times. The rearrangement uses TRBV28 and TRBJ2-7; D might be TRBD1 or TRBD2, each matching 5 bases. Between the trimmed V and J ends, which lost 6 bases and 6 bases, there was a span of 18 bases. The CDR3 contains 14 residues. Germline CDR1 is MDHEN and CDR2 is SYDVKM. For the CDR3, the DNA is TGTGCCAGCAGAACGGGGCTTCTTGTATCCGAGCAGTACTTC. Residues: CASRTGLLVSEQYF.

This rearrangement joins TRBV7-9 to TRBJ2-7, with 15 bases that match TRBD2. This CDR3 contains 21 residues. Germline CDR1 reads SEHNR; CDR2 reads FQNEAQ (reference sequence). J was trimmed by 4 bases and V by 6 bases; bases with no gene match: 22. CDR3 residues: CASSQPGARTSGRDSVYEQYF. The CDR3 nucleotides read TGTGCCAGCAGTCAACCGGGCGCCCGGACTAGCGGGAGGGATTCCGTATACGAGCAGTACTTC.

This clonotype has more than one count but fewer than ten. The chain uses TRBV12-3 or TRBV12-4 and TRBJ1-5; D is uncertain. V gave up 5 bases and J gave up 9 bases, with 8 bases separating them. The CDR3 has 11 amino acids. The CDR3 DNA reads TGTGCCAGCAGTCGTGGGTCGCCCCAGCATTTT. The encoded protein is CASSRGSPQHF.

This clonotype has ten or more counts. The chain employs TRBV19 and TRBJ1-5, with D perhaps matching TRBD1 (5 bases). V lost 5 bases and J 7 bases, leaving 18 bases between the germline ends. Germline assignment: CDR1 LNHDA and CDR2 SQIVND (reference sequence). CDR3 length: 15 amino acids. The CDR3 spells CASSLSDGGIQPQHF. For the CDR3, the DNA is TGTGCCAGTAGTCTATCGGACGGGGGAATCCAGCCCCAGCATTTT.

The rearrangement links TRBV3-1 to TRBJ2-1; perhaps TRBD2 as D (6 bases). V lost 4 bases and J lost 5, with 15 bases in between. This CDR3 region has 15 residues. From germline, CDR1 is LGHDT and CDR2 YNNKEL (reference sequence). In DNA, the CDR3 is TGTGCCAGCAGCCTCCAGGCGGGATCGAACAATGAGCAGTTCTTC. It codes for CASSLQAGSNNEQFF.

The chain is built from TRBV20-1 and TRBJ2-1; 8 positions match TRBD1. The length of the CDR3 is 14 residues. CDR1 DFQATT and CDR2 SNEGSKA come from the germline V gene (reference sequence). V was clipped by 4 bases and J by 8 bases; unmatched bases: 10. The CDR3 loop is CSATGQGAGDEQFF. The CDR3 nucleotides read TGCAGTGCTACGGGGCAGGGGGCTGGCGATGAGCAGTTCTTC.

J is TRBJ1-2 and V is TRBV10-3, with D unclear. The CDR3 is made up of 14 amino acids. The germline V gene has CDR1 ENHRY and CDR2 SYGVKD. V dropped 0 bases and J dropped 0 bases, with 5 bases sitting between them. The CDR3, as DNA: TGTGCCATCAGTGAGTCAGGACCTAACTATGGCTACACCTTC. It yields the protein CAISESGPNYGYTF.

This clonotype showed up just a few times. The J gene is TRBJ2-2, the V gene TRBV18, with 8 bases identical to TRBD1. The germline V gene has CDR1 KGHSH and CDR2 LQKENI. Unmatched junction bases numbered 7, after V lost 3 bases and J lost 7 bases. CDR3 length equals 15 residues. DNA for the CDR3: TGTGCCAGCTCACCCCAGGGGGCGTCGATCGGGGAGCTGTTTTTT. As protein: CASSPQGASIGELFF.

This clonotype was found many times. This chain links TRBV12-3 or TRBV12-4 with TRBJ2-2, with 12 bases matching TRBD2. V was pared by 3 bases and J by 6 bases, with 2 bases of the junction left unmatched. This CDR3 has 15 amino acids. CDR3 protein: CASSLSSGRAGELFF. Written as DNA, the CDR3 is TGTGCCAGCAGTTTGTCTAGCGGGAGGGCCGGGGAGCTGTTTTTT.

This clonotype was found a few times. The gene calls are TRBV2 and TRBJ2-7, with 10 bases identical to TRBD2. Unmatched junction bases numbered 16, after V lost 7 bases and J lost 1 base. The CDR3 has 18 amino acids. Germline V lookup: CDR1 SNHLY, CDR2 FYNNEI. CDR3 DNA sequence: TGTGCCAGCAAGGATGCCCCGACAACTAGCGGGGAGTCCTACGAGCAGTACTTC. This sequence encodes CASKDAPTTSGESYEQYF.

This clonotype was detected a few times. V and J are TRBV7-9 and TRBJ2-5, with D perhaps matching TRBD2 (6 bases). The CDR3 is made up of 14 amino acids. V lost 1 base to trimming and J lost 5 bases, with 11 bases between them. Germline lookup yields CDR1 SEHNR and CDR2 FQNEAQ (reference sequence). CDR3 sequence (DNA): TGTGCCAGCAGCTTAGAACTAGCTGCGGAGACCCAGTACTTC. It specifies CASSLELAAETQYF.

The V call is TRBV6-4, the J call TRBJ1-2, with D hard to call. This CDR3 is 12 amino acids long. Germline CDR1 reads MRHNA; CDR2 reads SNTAGT. Trimming removed 3 bases from V and 3 bases from J, with 5 bases in between. The CDR3 DNA sequence: TGTGCCAGCAGTGAGCCGGACTATGGCTACACCTTC. Translated: CASSEPDYGYTF.

V gene TRBV5-1 combines with J gene TRBJ1-1; 7 positions match TRBD1. The germline V gene has CDR1 SGHRS and CDR2 YFSETQ. V lost 3 bases, J lost 1 base, and 9 bases stayed unmatched. This CDR3 region has 16 residues. CDR3 coding DNA: TGCGCCAGCAGCTCGCGCCCACAGGGGAGGAACACTGAAGCTTTCTTT. It specifies CASSSRPQGRNTEAFF.

This chain connects TRBV20-1 to TRBJ2-3; D gene uncertain. Germline V gives CDR1 DFQATT, CDR2 SNEGSKA (reference sequence). This CDR3 is 12 amino acids long. V gave up 1 base and J gave up 6 bases, with 8 bases separating them. The CDR3 bases are TGCAGTGCTAGAGTTTCGTCTGATACGCAGTATTTT. Amino acids: CSARVSSDTQYF.

This clonotype was observed at least ten times. The J gene is TRBJ2-7, the V gene TRBV6-2 or TRBV6-3; TRBD1 matches at 10 bases. Per germline, CDR1 MNHEY and CDR2 SVGEGT. V dropped 2 bases and J dropped 9; count of bases not matched to a gene: 10. The CDR3 extends over 15 amino acids. The CDR3 DNA sequence: TGTGCCAGCAGTTACGCCGGGACAGGGGATTTAGTGCAGTACTTC. This codes for CASSYAGTGDLVQYF.